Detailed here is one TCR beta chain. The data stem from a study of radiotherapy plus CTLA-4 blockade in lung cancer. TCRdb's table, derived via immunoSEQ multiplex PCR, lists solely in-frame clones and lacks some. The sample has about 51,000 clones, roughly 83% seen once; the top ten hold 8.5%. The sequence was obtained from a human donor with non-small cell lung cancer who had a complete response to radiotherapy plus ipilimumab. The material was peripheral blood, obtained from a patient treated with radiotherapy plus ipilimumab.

CDR3 sequence (DNA): TGTGCCAGCTCGCGGACAGCAACTAATGAAAAACTGTTTTTT. Amino acids: CASSRTATNEKLFF. This rearrangement joins TRBV6-1 to TRBJ1-4, with a possible D match to TRBD1 (6 bases). The germline V gene encodes CDR1 MNHNS and CDR2 SASEGT. The CDR3 spans 14 residues. The V and J ends lost 8 bases and 0 bases respectively, with 10 bases between them.